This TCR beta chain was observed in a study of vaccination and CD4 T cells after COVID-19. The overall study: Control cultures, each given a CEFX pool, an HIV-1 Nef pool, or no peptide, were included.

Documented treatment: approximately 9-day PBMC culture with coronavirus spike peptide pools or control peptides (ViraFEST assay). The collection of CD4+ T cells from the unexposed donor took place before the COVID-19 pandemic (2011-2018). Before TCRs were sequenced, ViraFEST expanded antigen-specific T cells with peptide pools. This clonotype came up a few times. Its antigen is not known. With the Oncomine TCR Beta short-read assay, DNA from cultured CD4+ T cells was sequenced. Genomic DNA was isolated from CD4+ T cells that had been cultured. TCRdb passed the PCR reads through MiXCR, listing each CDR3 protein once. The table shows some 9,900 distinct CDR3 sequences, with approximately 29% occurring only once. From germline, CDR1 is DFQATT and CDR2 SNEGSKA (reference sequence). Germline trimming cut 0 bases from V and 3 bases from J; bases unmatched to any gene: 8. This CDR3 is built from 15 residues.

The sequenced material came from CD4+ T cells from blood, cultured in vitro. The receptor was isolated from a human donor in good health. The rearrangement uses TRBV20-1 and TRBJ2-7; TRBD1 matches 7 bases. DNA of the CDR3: TGCAGTGCTAGAGATTCGAGGGGGCAGAGCTACGAGCAGTACTTC. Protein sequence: CSARDSRGQSYEQYF.